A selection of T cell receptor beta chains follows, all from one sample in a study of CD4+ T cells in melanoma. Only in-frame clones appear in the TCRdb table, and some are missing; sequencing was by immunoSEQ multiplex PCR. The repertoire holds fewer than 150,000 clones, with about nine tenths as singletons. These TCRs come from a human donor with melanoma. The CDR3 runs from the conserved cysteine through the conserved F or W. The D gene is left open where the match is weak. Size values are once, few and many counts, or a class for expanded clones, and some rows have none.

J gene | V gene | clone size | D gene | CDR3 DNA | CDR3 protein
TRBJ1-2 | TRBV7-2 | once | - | TGTGCCAGCAGCTTAGAGGGCGGTCCTAACTATGGCTACACCTTC | CASSLEGGPNYGYTF
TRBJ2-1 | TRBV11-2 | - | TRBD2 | TGTGCCAGCAGCCTAAGCGGGGAGAATGAGCAGTTCTTC | CASSLSGENEQFF
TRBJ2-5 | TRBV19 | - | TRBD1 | TGTGCCAGTAGTCCCGGGACAGCTCAACAAGAGACCCAGTACTTC | CASSPGTAQQETQYF
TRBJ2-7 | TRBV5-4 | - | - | TGTGCCAGCAGCTATGGGGTGGGCCAGCCCTACGAGCAGTACTTC | CASSYGVGQPYEQYF
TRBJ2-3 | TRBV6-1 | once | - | TGTGCCAGCAGAGCCGGGACGGCAATAGATACGCAGTATTTT | CASRAGTAIDTQYF
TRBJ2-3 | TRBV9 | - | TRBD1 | TGTGCCAGCGGAGAAACAGGGGGCACAGATACGCAGTATTTT | CASGETGGTDTQYF
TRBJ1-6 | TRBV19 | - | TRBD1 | TGTGCCAGTAGTATACAATCCGGGACAGGAGTATTCCACTTT | CASSIQSGTGVFHF
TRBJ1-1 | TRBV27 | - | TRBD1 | TGTGCCAGCAGCCCCTGGACAGGGACTGAAGCTTTCTTT | CASSPWTGTEAFF
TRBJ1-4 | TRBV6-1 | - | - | TGTGCCAGCAGTCGACAGGCTCGGAATGAAAAACTGTTTTTT | CASSRQARNEKLFF
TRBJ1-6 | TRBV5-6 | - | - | TGTGCCAGCAGCTTAGGAGGGGGAGGCGGTTCACCCCTCCACTTT | CASSLGGGGGSPLHF
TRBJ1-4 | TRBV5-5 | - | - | TGTGCCAGCAGCTTGGCCACGTACCAGAACAATGAAAAACTGTTTTTT | CASSLATYQNNEKLFF
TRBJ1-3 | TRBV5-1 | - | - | TGCGCCAGCAGCCTGAGTGGGTCGGGGGGAAACACCATATATTTT | CASSLSGSGGNTIYF
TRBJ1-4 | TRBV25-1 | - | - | TGTGCCAGCAGTGATCCTAGGGGGGCAACTAATGAAAAACTGTTTTTT | CASSDPRGATNEKLFF
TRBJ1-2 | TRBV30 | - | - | TGTGCCTGGAGTGTGTTCCTTGGGGGCTACACCTTC | CAWSVFLGGYTF
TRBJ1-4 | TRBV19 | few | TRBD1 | TGTGCCAGTAGTTTGTCCGTTGTCGGACAGGGAAATGAAAAACTGTTTTTT | CASSLSVVGQGNEKLFF
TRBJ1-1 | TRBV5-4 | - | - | TGTGCCAGCAGCTTGGTCCGGGGGGACACTGAAGCTTTCTTT | CASSLVRGDTEAFF
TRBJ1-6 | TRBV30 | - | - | TGTGCCTGGAGTGTATCTGGGGGGTTCAGCTCCTATAATTCACCCCTCCACTTT | CAWSVSGGFSSYNSPLHF
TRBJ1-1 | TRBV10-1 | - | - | TGCGCCAGCAGTCGGTCCCTCCCGGGGGAAGCTTTCTTT | CASSRSLPGEAFF
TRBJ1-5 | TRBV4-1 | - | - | TGCGCCAGCAGCCAAGGGTGGGGGGGTAACAATCAGCCCCAGCATTTT | CASSQGWGGNNQPQHF
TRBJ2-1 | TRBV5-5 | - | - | TGTGCCAGCAGCTTGAACGCGGACAATGAGCAGTTCTTC | CASSLNADNEQFF
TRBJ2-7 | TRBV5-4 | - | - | TGTGCCAGCAGCGGCGGTTGGGGGTCCTACGAGCAGTACTTC | CASSGGWGSYEQYF
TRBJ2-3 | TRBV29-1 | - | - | TGCAGCGTTGGGGCAAGAGTAAGCACAGATACGCAGTATTTT | CSVGARVSTDTQYF
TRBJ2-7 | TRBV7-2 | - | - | TGTGCCAGCAGCGACCGGGACAACTCCTACGAGCAGTACTTC | CASSDRDNSYEQYF
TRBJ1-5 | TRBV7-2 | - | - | TGTGCCAGCAGTCTTAGGCTGGGCAATCAGCCCCAGCATTTT | CASSLRLGNQPQHF
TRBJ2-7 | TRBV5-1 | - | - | TGCGCCAGCAGCTTTTCGACAGACCCCTACGAGCAGTACTTC | CASSFSTDPYEQYF
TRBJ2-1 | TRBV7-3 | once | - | TGTGCCAGCAGCTCACCTACCGGGTCGCTTGGAGAGCAGTTCTTC | CASSSPTGSLGEQFF
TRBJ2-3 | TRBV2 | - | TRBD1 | TGTGCCAGCAGTCGAGGGGGCCGAGATACGCAGTATTTT | CASSRGGRDTQYF
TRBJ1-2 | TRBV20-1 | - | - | TGCAGTGCTAGCCGGTCTGGCTACACCTTC | CSASRSGYTF
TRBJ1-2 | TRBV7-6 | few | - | TGTGCCAGCAGCCAAGCCGGGGAGCGCTACACCTTC | CASSQAGERYTF
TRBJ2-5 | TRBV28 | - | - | TGTGCCAGCAGTCGGCGGATCCAAGAGACCCAGTACTTC | CASSRRIQETQYF
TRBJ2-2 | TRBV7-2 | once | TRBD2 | TGTGCCAGCAGACCTAGCGGGGGGGCCATGGGGGAGCTGTTTTTT | CASRPSGGAMGELFF
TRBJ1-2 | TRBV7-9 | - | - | TGTGCCAGCAGCTTAACGAGTCATGGCTACACCTTC | CASSLTSHGYTF
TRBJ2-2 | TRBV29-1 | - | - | TGCAGCGTTGAAGATGAGGGGGCGAACACCGGGGAGCTGTTTTTT | CSVEDEGANTGELFF
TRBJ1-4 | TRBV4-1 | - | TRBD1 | TGCGCCAGCAGCCAGCGAGGGACAGGGGTTGAAAAACTGTTTTTT | CASSQRGTGVEKLFF
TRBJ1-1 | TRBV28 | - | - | TGTGCCAGCACTACCTATGCGGCCTCCCAAGCTTTCTTT | CASTTYAASQAFF
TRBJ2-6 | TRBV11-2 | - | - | TGTGCCAGCAGCCCCAGGGGGGCAGGGACAGCTCTGGGAGCCAACGTCCTGACTTTC | CASSPRGAGTALGANVLTF
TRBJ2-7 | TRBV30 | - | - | TGTGCCTGGAGCCGAGGGGGTTCCTCCTACGAGCAGTACTTC | CAWSRGGSSYEQYF
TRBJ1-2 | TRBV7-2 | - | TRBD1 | TGTGCCAGCAGCTTACGCCAGGGGGGCTATGGCTACACCTTC | CASSLRQGGYGYTF
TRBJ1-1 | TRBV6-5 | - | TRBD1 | TGTGCCAGCAGGAAGGGACAGGGTTGGGACACTGAAGCTTTCTTT | CASRKGQGWDTEAFF
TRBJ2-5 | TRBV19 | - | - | TGTGCCAGTAGTATATCATACAGGACACGTCAAGAGACCCAGTACTTC | CASSISYRTRQETQYF
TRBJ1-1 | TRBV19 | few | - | TGTGCCAGTAGTATAGCGAAGGGGATTCGGACTCTCAGCGGGGCTTTCTTT | CASSIAKGIRTLSGAFF
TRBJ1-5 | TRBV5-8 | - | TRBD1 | TGTGCCAGCAGCGGTGGCAGGGGGGAGCAGCCCCAGCATTTT | CASSGGRGEQPQHF
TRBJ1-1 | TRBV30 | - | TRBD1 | TGTGCCTGGAGTTGGAAGGGGGCTACTATGAACACTGAAGCTTTCTTT | CAWSWKGATMNTEAFF
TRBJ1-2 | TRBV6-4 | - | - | TGTGCCAGCAGCCCCCAGCCGGGCTCGTCGGGCTACACCTTC | CASSPQPGSSGYTF
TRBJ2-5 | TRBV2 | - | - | TGTGCCAGCACAGTGAATTCCCAAGAGACCCAGTACTTC | CASTVNSQETQYF
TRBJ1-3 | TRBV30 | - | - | TGTGCCTGGAGCTCTGGAAACACCATATATTTT | CAWSSGNTIYF
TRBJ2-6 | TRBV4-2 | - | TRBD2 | TGTGCCAGCAGGCTCCCCGGGGGGGCGAGCTCTGGGGCCAACGTCCTGACTTTC | CASRLPGGASSGANVLTF
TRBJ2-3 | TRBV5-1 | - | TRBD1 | TGCGCCAGCAGCTCCGGACAGGTGGAAGATACGCAGTATTTT | CASSSGQVEDTQYF
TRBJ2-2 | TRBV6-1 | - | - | TGTGCCAGCAGTCAGGGATACACCGGGGAGCTGTTTTTT | CASSQGYTGELFF
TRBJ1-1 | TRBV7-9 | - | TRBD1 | TGTGCCAGCAGCTTAGCTTCGACAGGGGGTGGGGGCTCAAACACTGAAGCTTTCTTT | CASSLASTGGGGSNTEAFF
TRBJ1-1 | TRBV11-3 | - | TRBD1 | TGTGCCAGCAGCCCAGGGACAGAGAGCACTGAAGCTTTCTTT | CASSPGTESTEAFF
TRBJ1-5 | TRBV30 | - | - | TGTGCCTGGAGTATCTCAGCAAATCAGCCCCAGCATTTT | CAWSISANQPQHF
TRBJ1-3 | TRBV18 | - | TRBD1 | TGTGCCAGCTCACAACAGGGGGACCGCTCTGGAAACACCATATATTTT | CASSQQGDRSGNTIYF
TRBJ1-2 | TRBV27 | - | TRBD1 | TGTGCCAGCAGTTCGTGGGACAGAAGTTCTGGTGGCTACACCTTC | CASSSWDRSSGGYTF
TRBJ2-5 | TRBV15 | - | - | TGTGCCACCAGCAGGGCTCCGCAAGAGACCCAGTACTTC | CATSRAPQETQYF
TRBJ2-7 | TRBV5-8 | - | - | TGTGCCAGCAGCCGACAGATTATCTACGAGCAGTACTTC | CASSRQIIYEQYF
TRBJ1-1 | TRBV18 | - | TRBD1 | TGTGCCAGCTCACCAAAGACTGGGACAGGGACTGAAGCTTTCTTT | CASSPKTGTGTEAFF
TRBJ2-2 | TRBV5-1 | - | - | TGCGCCAGCAGCTTGGTCCCGGCCCCCTCCACCGGGGAGCTGTTTTTT | CASSLVPAPSTGELFF
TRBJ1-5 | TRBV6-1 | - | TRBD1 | TGTGCCAGCAGTGGACAGGGCAAGGGCAATCAGCCCCAGCATTTT | CASSGQGKGNQPQHF